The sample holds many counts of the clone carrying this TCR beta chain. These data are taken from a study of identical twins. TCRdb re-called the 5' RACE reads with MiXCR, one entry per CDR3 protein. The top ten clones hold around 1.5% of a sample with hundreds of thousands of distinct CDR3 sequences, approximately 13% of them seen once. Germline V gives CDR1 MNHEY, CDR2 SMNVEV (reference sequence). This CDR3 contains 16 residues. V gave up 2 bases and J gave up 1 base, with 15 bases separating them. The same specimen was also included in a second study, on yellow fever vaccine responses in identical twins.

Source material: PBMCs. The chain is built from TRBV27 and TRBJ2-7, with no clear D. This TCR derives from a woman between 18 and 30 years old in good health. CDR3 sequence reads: CASSLPDKILSYEQYF. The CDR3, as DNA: TGTGCCAGCAGTTTACCTGACAAGATCTTATCCTACGAGCAGTACTTC.